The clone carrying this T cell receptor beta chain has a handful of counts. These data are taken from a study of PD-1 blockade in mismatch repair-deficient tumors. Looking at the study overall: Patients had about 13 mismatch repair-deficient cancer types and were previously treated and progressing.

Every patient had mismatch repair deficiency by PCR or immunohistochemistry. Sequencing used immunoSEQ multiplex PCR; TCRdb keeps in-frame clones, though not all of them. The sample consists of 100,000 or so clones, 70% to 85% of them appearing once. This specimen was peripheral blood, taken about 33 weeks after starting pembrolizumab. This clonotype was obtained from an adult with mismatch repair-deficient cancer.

CDR3 DNA: TGTGCCAGTAGTATAGGTACTGAGGGGGCTGGAGATACGCAGTATTTT. Translating it yields CASSIGTEGAGDTQYF. V and J are TRBV19 and TRBJ2-3, with 7 bases fitting TRBD1. The junction had 9 bases not matched to a gene; V was cut back by 1 base and J by 5 bases. The CDR3 extends over 16 amino acids. The V gene's germline CDR1 is LNHDA and CDR2 SQIVND (reference sequence).